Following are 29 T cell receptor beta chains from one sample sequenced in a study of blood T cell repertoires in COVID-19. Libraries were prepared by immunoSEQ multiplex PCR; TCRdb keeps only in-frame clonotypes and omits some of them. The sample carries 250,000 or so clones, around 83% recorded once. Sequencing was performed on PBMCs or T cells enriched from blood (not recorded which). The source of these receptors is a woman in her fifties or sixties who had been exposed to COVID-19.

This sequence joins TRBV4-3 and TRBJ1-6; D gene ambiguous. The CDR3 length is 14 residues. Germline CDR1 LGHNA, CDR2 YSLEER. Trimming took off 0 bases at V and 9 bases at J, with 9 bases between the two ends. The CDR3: CASSQDTTSSPLHF. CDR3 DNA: TGCGCCAGCAGCCAAGATACGACATCTTCACCCCTCCACTTT.

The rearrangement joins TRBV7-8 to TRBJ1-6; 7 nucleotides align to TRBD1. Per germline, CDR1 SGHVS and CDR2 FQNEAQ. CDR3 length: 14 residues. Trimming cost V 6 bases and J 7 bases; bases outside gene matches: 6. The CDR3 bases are TGTGCCAGCAGGTTGGGGGACAGAAATTCACCCCTCCACTTT. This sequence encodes CASRLGDRNSPLHF. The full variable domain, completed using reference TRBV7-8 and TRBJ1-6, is GAGVSQSPRYKVAKRGQDVALRCDPISGHVSLFWYQQALGQGPEFLTYFQNEAQLDKSGLPSDRFFAERPEGSVSTLKIQRTQQEDSAVYLCASRLGDRNSPLHFGNGTRLTVT.

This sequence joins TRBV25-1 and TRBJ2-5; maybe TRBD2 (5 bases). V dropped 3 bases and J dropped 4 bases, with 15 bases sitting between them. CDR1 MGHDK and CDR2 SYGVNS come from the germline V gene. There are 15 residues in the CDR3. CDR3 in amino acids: CASSDLRESRETQYF. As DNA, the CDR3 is TGTGCCAGCAGTGATCTAAGGGAGTCGCGAGAGACCCAGTACTTC.

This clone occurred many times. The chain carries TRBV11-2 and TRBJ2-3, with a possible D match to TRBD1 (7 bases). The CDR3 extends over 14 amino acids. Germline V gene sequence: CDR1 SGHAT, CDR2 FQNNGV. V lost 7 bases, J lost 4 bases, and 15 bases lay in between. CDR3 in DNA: TGTGCCAGCACCCAGGGGGGAAGCTCAGATACGCAGTATTTT. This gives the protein CASTQGGSSDTQYF.

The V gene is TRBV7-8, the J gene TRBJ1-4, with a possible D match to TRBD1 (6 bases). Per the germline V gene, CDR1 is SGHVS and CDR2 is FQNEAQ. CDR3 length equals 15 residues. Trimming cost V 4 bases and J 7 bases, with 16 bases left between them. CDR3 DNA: TGTGCCAGCAGCTCTGGACAGTTAGCCAGTGAAAAACTGTTTTTT. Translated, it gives CASSSGQLASEKLFF.

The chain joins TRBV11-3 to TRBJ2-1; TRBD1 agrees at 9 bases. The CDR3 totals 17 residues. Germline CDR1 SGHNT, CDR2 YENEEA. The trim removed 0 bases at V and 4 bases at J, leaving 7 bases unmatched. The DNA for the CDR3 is TGTGCCAGCAGCTTAGATCAGGGGACAGGGCAGTACAATGAGCAGTTCTTC. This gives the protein CASSLDQGTGQYNEQFF.

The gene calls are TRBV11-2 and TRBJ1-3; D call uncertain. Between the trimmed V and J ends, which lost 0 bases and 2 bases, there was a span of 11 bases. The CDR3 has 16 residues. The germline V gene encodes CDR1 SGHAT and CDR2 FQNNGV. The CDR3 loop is CASSLDRQVTGNTIYF. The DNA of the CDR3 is TGTGCCAGCAGCTTAGATCGTCAGGTCACTGGAAACACCATATATTTT. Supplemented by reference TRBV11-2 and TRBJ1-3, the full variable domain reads EAGVAQSPRYKIIEKRQSVAFWCNPISGHATLYWYQQILGQGPKLLIQFQNNGVVDDSQLPKDRFSAERLKGVDSTLKIQPAKLEDSAVYLCASSLDRQVTGNTIYFGEGSWLTVV.

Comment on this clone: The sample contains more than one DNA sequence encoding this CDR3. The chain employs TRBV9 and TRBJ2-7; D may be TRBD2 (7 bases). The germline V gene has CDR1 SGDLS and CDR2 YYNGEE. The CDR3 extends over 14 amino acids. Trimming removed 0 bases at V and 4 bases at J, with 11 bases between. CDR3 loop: CASSVAGGPYEQYF. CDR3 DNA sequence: TGTGCCAGCAGCGTAGCGGGGGGCCCGTACGAGCAGTACTTC. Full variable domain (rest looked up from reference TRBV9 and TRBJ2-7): DSGVTQTPKHLITATGQRVTLRCSPRSGDLSVYWYQQSLDQGLQFLIQYYNGEERAKGNILERFSAQQFPDLHSELNLSSLELGDSALYFCASSVAGGPYEQYFGPGTRLTVT.

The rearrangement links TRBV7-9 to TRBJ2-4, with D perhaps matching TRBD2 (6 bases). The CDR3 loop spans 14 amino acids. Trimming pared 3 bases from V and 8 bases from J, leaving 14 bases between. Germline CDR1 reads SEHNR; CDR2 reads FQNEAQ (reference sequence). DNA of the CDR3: TGTGCCAGCAGCTTCGGCCTGGAGGGAGACATTCAGTACTTC. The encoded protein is CASSFGLEGDIQYF.

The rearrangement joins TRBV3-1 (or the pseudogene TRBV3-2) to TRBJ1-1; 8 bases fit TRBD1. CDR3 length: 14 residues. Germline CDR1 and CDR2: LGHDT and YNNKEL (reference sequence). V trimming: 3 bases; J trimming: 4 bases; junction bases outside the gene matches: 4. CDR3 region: CASSHSTGVTEAFF. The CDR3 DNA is TGTGCCAGCAGCCATTCGACAGGGGTCACTGAAGCTTTCTTT.

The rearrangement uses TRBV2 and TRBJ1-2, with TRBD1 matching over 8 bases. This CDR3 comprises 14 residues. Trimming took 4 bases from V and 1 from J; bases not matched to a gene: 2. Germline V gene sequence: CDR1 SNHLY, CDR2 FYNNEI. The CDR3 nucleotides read TGTGCCAGCAGTGTGGGACAGGTTAACTATGGCTACACCTTC. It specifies CASSVGQVNYGYTF.

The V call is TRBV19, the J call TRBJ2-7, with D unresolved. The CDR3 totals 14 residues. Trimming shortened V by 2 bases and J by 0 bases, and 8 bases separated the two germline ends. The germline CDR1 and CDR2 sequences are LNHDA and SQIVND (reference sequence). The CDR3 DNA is TGTGCCAGTAGTATAATGAGTTACTCCTACGAGCAGTACTTC. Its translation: CASSIMSYSYEQYF.

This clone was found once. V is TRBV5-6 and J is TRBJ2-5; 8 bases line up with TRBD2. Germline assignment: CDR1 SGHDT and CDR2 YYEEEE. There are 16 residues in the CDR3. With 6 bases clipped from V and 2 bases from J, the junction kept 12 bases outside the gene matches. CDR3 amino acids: CASIPAGGARQETQYF. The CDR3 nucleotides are TGTGCCAGCATACCGGCGGGGGGCGCTCGTCAAGAGACCCAGTACTTC.

The DNA of the CDR3 is TGTGCCAGCGGTACTACTTCCTACGAGCAGTACTTC. Amino acids: CASGTTSYEQYF. This chain links TRBV7-2 with TRBJ2-7, with unresolved D. CDR1 is SGHTA and CDR2 is FQGNSA in the germline V gene. The ends were cut back, 8 bases at V and 1 base at J, with 9 bases in the middle. CDR3 size: 12 residues.

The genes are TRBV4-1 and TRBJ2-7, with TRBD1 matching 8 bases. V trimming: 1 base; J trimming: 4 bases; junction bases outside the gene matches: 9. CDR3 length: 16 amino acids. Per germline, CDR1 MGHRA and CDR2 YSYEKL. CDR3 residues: CASSQGHRDRQYEQYF. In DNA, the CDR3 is TGCGCCAGCAGCCAAGGCCACCGGGACAGGCAGTACGAGCAGTACTTC.

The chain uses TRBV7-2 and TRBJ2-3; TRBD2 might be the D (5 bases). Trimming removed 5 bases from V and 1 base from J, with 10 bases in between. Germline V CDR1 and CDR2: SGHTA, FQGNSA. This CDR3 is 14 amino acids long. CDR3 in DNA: TGTGCCAGCAGCAGGAGTAGCGGCACAGATACGCAGTATTTT. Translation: CASSRSSGTDTQYF. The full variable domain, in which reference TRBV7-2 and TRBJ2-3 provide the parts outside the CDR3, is GAGVSQSPSNKVTEKGKDVELRCDPISGHTALYWYRQSLGQGLEFLIYFQGNSAPDKSGLPSDRFSAERTGGSVSTLTIQRTQQEDSAVYLCASSRSSGTDTQYFGPGTRLTVL.

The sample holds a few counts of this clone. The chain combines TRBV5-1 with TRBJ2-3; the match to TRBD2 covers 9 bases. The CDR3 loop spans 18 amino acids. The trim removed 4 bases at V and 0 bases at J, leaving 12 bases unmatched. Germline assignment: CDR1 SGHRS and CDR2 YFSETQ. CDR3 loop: CASSPPGLAVLSTDTQYF. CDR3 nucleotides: TGCGCCAGCAGCCCTCCGGGACTAGCAGTTCTTAGCACAGATACGCAGTATTTT.

CDR3 in DNA: TGTGCCAGCAGCTTAGGCGGGGGGGCCTTGAGGGAGCAGTACTTC. Its protein product is CASSLGGGALREQYF. The chain links TRBV7-2 to TRBJ2-7, with 9 bases that match TRBD2. Germline lookup yields CDR1 SGHTA and CDR2 FQGNSA. There are 15 residues in the CDR3. Trimming cost V 1 base and J 7 bases; bases outside gene matches: 8.

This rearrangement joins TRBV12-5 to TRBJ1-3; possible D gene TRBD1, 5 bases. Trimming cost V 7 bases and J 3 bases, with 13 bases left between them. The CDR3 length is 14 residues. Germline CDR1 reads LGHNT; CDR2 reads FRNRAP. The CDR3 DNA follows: TGTGCTAGTGACCCCGGGGGGGTTGGAAACACCATATATTTT. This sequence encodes CASDPGGVGNTIYF.

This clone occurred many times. CDR3: CASSTQVVTGELFF. The CDR3 DNA follows: TGTGCCAGCAGTACACAGGTGGTCACCGGGGAGCTGTTTTTT. The rearrangement uses TRBV3-1 (or the pseudogene TRBV3-2) and TRBJ2-2, with a tentative D call TRBD1 (5 bases). From germline, CDR1 is LGHDT and CDR2 YNNKEL (reference sequence). V dropped 6 bases and J dropped 4 bases, with 12 bases sitting between them. The length of the CDR3 is 14 residues.

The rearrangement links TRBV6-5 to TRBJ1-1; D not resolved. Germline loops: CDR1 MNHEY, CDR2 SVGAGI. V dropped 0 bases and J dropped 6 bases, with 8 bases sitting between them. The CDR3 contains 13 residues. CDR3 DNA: TGTGCCAGCAGTTACTCAGGCAGGCCTGAAGCTTTCTTT. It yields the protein CASSYSGRPEAFF.

DNA of the CDR3: TGTGCCACCAGCAGAGGAAGGCCCGCAGGGGCGAACACTGAAGCTTTCTTT. Its protein product is CATSRGRPAGANTEAFF. This chain connects TRBV15 to TRBJ1-1, with D maybe TRBD1 (6 bases). The CDR3 sequence is 17 residues long. The V end was cut by 1 base, the J end by 1 base, with 16 bases between. Germline CDR1 reads LNHNV; CDR2 reads YYDKDF (reference sequence).

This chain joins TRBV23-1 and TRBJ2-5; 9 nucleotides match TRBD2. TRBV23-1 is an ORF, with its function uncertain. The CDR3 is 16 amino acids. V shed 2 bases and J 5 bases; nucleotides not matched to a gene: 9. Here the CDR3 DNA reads TGCGCCAGCAGTCAAGTTGGCGGGGGGGCTTGCGAGACCCAGTACTTC. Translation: CASSQVGGGACETQYF.

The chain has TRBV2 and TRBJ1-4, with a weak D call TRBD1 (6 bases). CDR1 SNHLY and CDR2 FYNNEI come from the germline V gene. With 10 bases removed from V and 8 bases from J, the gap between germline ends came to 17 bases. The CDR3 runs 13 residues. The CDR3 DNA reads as TGTGCCACTGAGGCAGGGGAAGGAGAAAAACTGTTTTTT. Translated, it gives CATEAGEGEKLFF.

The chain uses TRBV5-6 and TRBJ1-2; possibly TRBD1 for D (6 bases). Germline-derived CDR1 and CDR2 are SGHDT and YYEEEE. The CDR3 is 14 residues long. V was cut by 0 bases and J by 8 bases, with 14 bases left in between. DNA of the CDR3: TGTGCCAGCAGCTTGGGCTGGGGGCTCGGAGGCTACACCTTC. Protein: CASSLGWGLGGYTF.

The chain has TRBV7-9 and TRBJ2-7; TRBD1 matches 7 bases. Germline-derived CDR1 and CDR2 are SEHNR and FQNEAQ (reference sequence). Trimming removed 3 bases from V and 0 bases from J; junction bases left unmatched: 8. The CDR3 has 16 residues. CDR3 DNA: TGTGCCAGCAGCTTGGCAACAGGGGTTTCCTCCTACGAGCAGTACTTC. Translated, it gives CASSLATGVSSYEQYF.

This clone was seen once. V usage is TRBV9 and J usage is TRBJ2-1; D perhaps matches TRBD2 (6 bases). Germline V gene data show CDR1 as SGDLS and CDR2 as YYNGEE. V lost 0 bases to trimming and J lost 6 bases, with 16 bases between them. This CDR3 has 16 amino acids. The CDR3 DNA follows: TGTGCCAGCAGCGTAGGGGCCGAGCGGGCTTTCAATGAGCAGTTCTTC. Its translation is CASSVGAERAFNEQFF.

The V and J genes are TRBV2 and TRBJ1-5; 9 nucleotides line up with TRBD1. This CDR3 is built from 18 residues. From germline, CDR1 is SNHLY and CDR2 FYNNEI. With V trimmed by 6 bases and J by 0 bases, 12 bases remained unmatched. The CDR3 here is CASRTGTGNVLSNQPQHF. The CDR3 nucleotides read TGTGCCAGCAGGACCGGGACAGGGAACGTCCTTAGCAATCAGCCCCAGCATTTT.

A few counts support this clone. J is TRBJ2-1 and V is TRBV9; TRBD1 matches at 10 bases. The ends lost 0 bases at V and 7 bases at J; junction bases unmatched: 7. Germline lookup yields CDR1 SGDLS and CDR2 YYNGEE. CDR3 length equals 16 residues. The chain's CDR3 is CASSVGWTGGRNEQFF. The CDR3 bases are TGTGCCAGCAGCGTAGGCTGGACAGGGGGTAGGAATGAGCAGTTCTTC. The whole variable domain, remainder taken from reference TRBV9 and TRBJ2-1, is DSGVTQTPKHLITATGQRVTLRCSPRSGDLSVYWYQQSLDQGLQFLIQYYNGEERAKGNILERFSAQQFPDLHSELNLSSLELGDSALYFCASSVGWTGGRNEQFFGPGTRLTVL.